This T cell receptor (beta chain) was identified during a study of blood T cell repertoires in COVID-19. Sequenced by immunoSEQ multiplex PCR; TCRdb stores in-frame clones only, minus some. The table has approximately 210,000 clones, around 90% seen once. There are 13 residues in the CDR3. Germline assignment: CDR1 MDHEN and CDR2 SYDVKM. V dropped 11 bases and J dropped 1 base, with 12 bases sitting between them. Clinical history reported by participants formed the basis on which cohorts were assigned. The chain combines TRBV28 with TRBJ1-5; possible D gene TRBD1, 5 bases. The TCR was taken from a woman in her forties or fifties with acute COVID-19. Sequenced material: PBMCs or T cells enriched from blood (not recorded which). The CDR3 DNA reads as TGTGCCGCACGCGGGGGGAGCAATCAGCCCCAGCATTTT. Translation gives CAARGGSNQPQHF. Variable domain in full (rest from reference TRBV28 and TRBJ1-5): DVKVTQSSRYLVKRTGEKVFLECVQDMDHENMFWYRQDPGLGLRLIYFSYDVKMKEKGDIPEGYSVSREKKERFSLILESASTNQTSMYLCAARGGSNQPQHFGDGTRLSIL.